These 21 T cell receptor beta chains originate from one sample sequenced in a study of blood T cell repertoires in COVID-19. Data came from immunoSEQ multiplex PCR; TCRdb stores just in-frame clones and leaves some out. The data show about 200,000 clones, more than 75% seen once. The sequenced material came from peripheral blood. These receptors were taken from a man aged 60 to 75 with acute or convalescent COVID-19.

The chain carries TRBV18 and TRBJ2-5, with D perhaps TRBD2 (6 bases). The CDR3 sequence is 14 residues long. CDR1 is KGHSH, CDR2 LQKENI, per germline. Between the trimmed V and J ends, which lost 3 bases and 4 bases, there was a span of 12 bases. The CDR3 sequence: CASSPEEGRETQYF. The CDR3 DNA follows: TGTGCCAGCTCACCCGAGGAGGGGAGAGAGACCCAGTACTTC.

The CDR3: CSVEGRQGYEQYF. DNA of the CDR3: TGCAGCGTTGAGGGTCGACAGGGCTACGAGCAGTACTTC. V and J are TRBV29-1 and TRBJ2-7; TRBD1 matches 7 bases. The CDR3 has 13 residues. Germline CDR1 reads SQVTM; CDR2 reads ANQGSEA. Germline trimming cut 3 bases from V and 3 bases from J; bases unmatched to any gene: 5.

About this clone: Other DNA sequences in the sample encode the same CDR3. This chain connects TRBV5-1 to TRBJ1-2; no reliable D call. The CDR3 contains 13 residues. V lost 1 base, J lost 2 bases, and 6 bases lay in between. CDR1 and CDR2 (germline): SGHRS, YFSETQ. The CDR3 protein is CASSLSRNYGYTF. The CDR3 coding sequence is TGCGCCAGCAGCTTGTCCCGGAACTATGGCTACACCTTC.

This clone came up once. The V call is TRBV10-3, the J call TRBJ2-5; 8 positions match TRBD1. The J segment lost 1 base and the V segment lost 0 bases, leaving 1 base of the junction unmatched. Germline CDR1 ENHRY, CDR2 SYGVKD. This CDR3 spans 15 amino acids. The CDR3, as DNA: TGTGCCATCAGTGAGTCGCAGGGGGCCCAAGAGACCCAGTACTTC. This sequence encodes CAISESQGAQETQYF.

The chain couples TRBV18 to TRBJ2-7; 11 bases agree with TRBD2. Per germline, CDR1 KGHSH and CDR2 LQKENI. This CDR3 is built from 14 residues. V was clipped by 3 bases and J by 4 bases; unmatched bases: 2. CDR3 DNA sequence: TGTGCCAGCTCACCCACTAGCGGGGGATACGAGCAGTACTTC. Its translation is CASSPTSGGYEQYF.

The V gene is TRBV9, the J gene TRBJ2-3, with D tentatively TRBD2 (7 bases). The V end was cut by 0 bases, the J end by 4 bases, with 15 bases between. The V gene's germline CDR1 is SGDLS and CDR2 YYNGEE. The CDR3 has 16 amino acids. The CDR3 coding sequence is TGTGCCAGCAGCGTAGTGGGGGGGGCGCGGGCAGATACGCAGTATTTT. Amino acids: CASSVVGGARADTQYF.

The V gene is TRBV11-2, the J gene TRBJ2-7; 10 bases fit TRBD1. The CDR3 extends over 13 amino acids. Trimming took 8 bases from V and 2 from J; bases not matched to a gene: 3. Per the germline V gene, CDR1 is SGHAT and CDR2 is FQNNGV. CDR3 in amino acids: CASGDRGPYEQYF. The CDR3 DNA follows: TGTGCCAGCGGAGACAGGGGGCCCTACGAGCAGTACTTC. The full variable domain, completed using reference TRBV11-2 and TRBJ2-7, is EAGVAQSPRYKIIEKRQSVAFWCNPISGHATLYWYQQILGQGPKLLIQFQNNGVVDDSQLPKDRFSAERLKGVDSTLKIQPAKLEDSAVYLCASGDRGPYEQYFGPGTRLTVT.

The DNA for the CDR3 is TGTGCCAGCAGCCCTCTGGCGGGGGCGGCAACTAATGAAAAACTGTTTTTT. This translates into CASSPLAGAATNEKLFF. This rearrangement joins TRBV7-6 to TRBJ1-4, with TRBD1 as a possible D gene (6 bases). The CDR3 length is 17 residues. Germline CDR1 SGHVS, CDR2 FNYEAQ. V lost 5 bases, J lost 0 bases, and 16 bases lay in between.

The chain couples TRBV5-8 to TRBJ1-2, with a weak D call TRBD1 (6 bases). The CDR3 is 15 residues long. Trimming removed 2 bases at V and 0 bases at J, with 11 bases between. The germline V gene encodes CDR1 SGHTS and CDR2 YDEGEE. The CDR3: CASSFGRGANYGYTF. Here the CDR3 DNA reads TGTGCCAGCAGCTTCGGCAGGGGAGCTAACTATGGCTACACCTTC. The complete variable domain, with remaining parts taken from reference TRBV5-8 and TRBJ1-2, reads EAGVTQSPTHLIKTRGQQATLRCSPISGHTSVYWYQQALGLGLQFLLWYDEGEERNRGNFPPRFSGRQFPNYSSELNVNALELEDSALYLCASSFGRGANYGYTFGSGTRLTVV.

The chain recombines TRBV28 with TRBJ2-7; 7 bases line up with TRBD2. V was pared by 5 bases and J by 6 bases, with 13 bases of the junction left unmatched. CDR3 length: 15 residues. CDR1 is MDHEN and CDR2 is SYDVKM in the germline V gene. Here the CDR3 DNA reads TGTGCCAGCAGTCCCCAGGGAGGGCTTAACAGCGAGCAGTACTTC. Amino acids: CASSPQGGLNSEQYF.

The V and J genes are TRBV5-1 and TRBJ1-6, with 9 bases fitting TRBD1. Germline trimming cut 4 bases from V and 6 bases from J; bases unmatched to any gene: 8. CDR3 length equals 16 residues. Germline CDR1 and CDR2: SGHRS and YFSETQ. The CDR3 DNA sequence: TGCGCCAGCAGCAACCGGACAGGGGTTGGTAATTCACCCCTCCACTTT. Its protein is CASSNRTGVGNSPLHF.

The CDR3 loop is CASSPGLLETEAFF. As DNA, the CDR3 is TGCGCCAGCAGCCCGGGTCTGCTTGAGACTGAAGCTTTCTTT. The chain couples TRBV5-1 to TRBJ1-1; D remains unclear. Germline V gives CDR1 SGHRS, CDR2 YFSETQ. The length of the CDR3 is 14 residues. Trimming took off 4 bases at V and 5 bases at J, with 15 bases between the two ends. Using reference TRBV5-1 and TRBJ1-1 for the parts outside the CDR3, the full variable domain is KAGVTQTPRYLIKTRGQQVTLSCSPISGHRSVSWYQQTPGQGLQFLFEYFSETQRNKGNFPGRFSGRQFSNSRSEMNVSTLELGDSALYLCASSPGLLETEAFFGQGTRLTVV.

This clone is a singleton in its sample. The CDR3 DNA follows: TGTGCCAGCAGTGAAGGGGGAGGATGGGAAAAACTGTTTTTT. This encodes CASSEGGGWEKLFF. This chain connects TRBV6-1 to TRBJ1-4, with D unresolved. V was shortened by 1 base and J by 8 bases, with 11 bases between the two germline ends. CDR3 length equals 14 residues. Germline assignment: CDR1 MNHNS and CDR2 SASEGT.

The chain is built from TRBV2 and TRBJ2-7, with a weak D call TRBD2 (5 bases). There are 13 residues in the CDR3. V was pared by 6 bases and J by 3 bases, with 12 bases between. Germline V gene lookup returns CDR1 SNHLY and CDR2 FYNNEI. The CDR3 nucleotides read TGTGCCAGCAGCGCTTCTCGGGACTACGAGCAGTACTTC. It is translated as CASSASRDYEQYF.

The rearrangement links TRBV18 to TRBJ1-4; weak D call: TRBD1 (5 bases). The length of the CDR3 is 15 residues. V gave up 4 bases and J gave up 6 bases, with 15 bases separating them. The germline CDR1 and CDR2 sequences are KGHSH and LQKENI. The chain's CDR3 is CASSRAPPRDEKLFF. CDR3 nucleotides: TGTGCCAGCTCACGGGCCCCTCCCAGGGATGAAAAACTGTTTTTT.

This rearrangement joins TRBV5-5 to TRBJ1-3, with D maybe TRBD1 (6 bases). The CDR3 runs to 15 residues. Trimming took off 2 bases at V and 2 bases at J, with 11 bases between the two ends. The germline gives CDR1 SGHKS, CDR2 YYEKEE (reference sequence). DNA for the CDR3: TGTGCCAGCAGCTTATATACAGGGCCTGGAAACACCATATATTTT. It translates to CASSLYTGPGNTIYF.

The chain carries TRBV2 and TRBJ1-5; D is possibly TRBD1 (5 bases). V lost 6 bases, J lost 5 bases, and 11 bases lay in between. The CDR3 is 13 amino acids. From germline, CDR1 is SNHLY and CDR2 FYNNEI. The DNA of the CDR3 is TGTGCCAGCAGCCGGTGGGGGGATCAGCCCCAGCATTTT. This sequence encodes CASSRWGDQPQHF.

CDR3 in DNA: TGTGCCACCAGTGATCATAGGGGTGTTCCCTCAGAGACCCAGTACTTC. This translates into CATSDHRGVPSETQYF. The chain is built from TRBV24-1 and TRBJ2-5, with D perhaps matching TRBD1 (5 bases). The CDR3 spans 16 residues. Deletions cut 3 bases from V and 4 bases from J, with 17 bases between. Germline V lookup: CDR1 KGHDR, CDR2 SFDVKD.

The chain couples TRBV5-6 to TRBJ1-2; weak D call: TRBD1 (6 bases). The CDR3 consists of 15 residues. CDR1 SGHDT and CDR2 YYEEEE come from the germline V gene. Between the trimmed V and J ends, which lost 4 bases and 2 bases, there was a span of 15 bases. The CDR3 nucleotides are TGTGCCAGCAGCGGGGCCGGGACACTAAACTATGGCTACACCTTC. This translates into CASSGAGTLNYGYTF.

CDR3 bases: TGTGCCAGCAGTGAAGCAACAGGGTCTAACTATGGCTACACCTTC. It translates to CASSEATGSNYGYTF. The chain couples TRBV6-1 to TRBJ1-2, with D tentatively TRBD1 (6 bases). Trimming pared 0 bases from V and 0 bases from J, leaving 8 bases between. Germline assignment: CDR1 MNHNS and CDR2 SASEGT. The CDR3 sequence is 15 residues long.

This clone came up many times. The genes are TRBV6-5 and TRBJ1-3, with a tentative D call TRBD1 (6 bases). CDR3 length equals 14 residues. Germline CDR1 and CDR2: MNHEY and SVGAGI. CDR3 loop: CATMRGTSGNTIYF. As DNA, the CDR3 is TGTGCGACGATGAGGGGGACCTCTGGAAACACCATATATTTT.